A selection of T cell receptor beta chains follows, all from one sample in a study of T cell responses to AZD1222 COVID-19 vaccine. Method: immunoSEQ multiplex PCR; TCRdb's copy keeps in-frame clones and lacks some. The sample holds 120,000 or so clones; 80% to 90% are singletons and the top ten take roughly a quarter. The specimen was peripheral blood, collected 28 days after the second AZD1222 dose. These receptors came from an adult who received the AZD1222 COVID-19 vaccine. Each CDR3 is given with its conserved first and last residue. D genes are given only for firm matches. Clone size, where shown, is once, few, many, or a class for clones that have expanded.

CATKTGFMNTEAFF,TGTGCCACCAAAACGGGATTCATGAACACTGAAGCTTTCTTT,NA,TRBV10-3,TRBJ1-1,NA
CASNSGQGSYNEQFF,TGTGCCAGCAACTCGGGACAGGGAAGCTACAATGAGCAGTTCTTC,TRBD1,TRBV3-1/TRBV3-2,TRBJ2-1,once
CASSLGTGYGYTF,TGTGCCAGCAGCTTGGGGACAGGATATGGCTACACCTTC,TRBD1,TRBV7-8,TRBJ1-2,once
CASSAATNEKLFF,TGCGCCAGCAGCGCGGCAACTAATGAAAAACTGTTTTTT,NA,TRBV5-1,TRBJ1-4,NA
CASWTGHQPQHF,TGTGCCAGCTGGACAGGGCATCAGCCCCAGCATTTT,TRBD1,TRBV6-5,TRBJ1-5,few
CASSLEARTANTGELFF,TGTGCCAGCAGCTTAGAGGCCAGGACGGCCAACACCGGGGAGCTGTTTTTT,NA,TRBV11-3,TRBJ2-2,NA
CASSAGGFGHTEAFF,TGTGCCAGCAGTGCCGGAGGGTTCGGGCACACTGAAGCTTTCTTT,NA,TRBV28,TRBJ1-1,NA
CASSVTQNTEAFF,TGTGCCAGCAGCGTAACTCAGAACACTGAAGCTTTCTTT,NA,TRBV9,TRBJ1-1,NA
CASSTRTGKNEKLFF,TGTGCCAGCAGTACACGGACAGGGAAGAATGAAAAACTGTTTTTT,TRBD1,TRBV27,TRBJ1-4,once
CASSYGTGGGINGYTF,TGTGCCAGCAGTTACGGGACAGGGGGCGGAATTAATGGCTACACCTTC,TRBD1,TRBV6-5,TRBJ1-2,NA
CASSTPGGETQYF,TGTGCCAGCAGCACCCCAGGGGGTGAGACCCAGTACTTC,TRBD1,TRBV5-5,TRBJ2-5,NA
CASSRAGQSNEKLFF,TGTGCCAGCAGCCGCGCGGGACAGTCAAATGAAAAACTGTTTTTT,TRBD1,TRBV5-4,TRBJ1-4,few
CASSPWTGSSGANVLTF,TGTGCCAGCTCACCTTGGACAGGGAGCTCTGGGGCCAACGTCCTGACTTTC,TRBD1,TRBV18,TRBJ2-6,NA
CASSFSRAGFYNEQFF,TGTGCCAGCAGTTTTTCCCGTGCGGGGTTCTACAATGAGCAGTTCTTC,NA,TRBV28,TRBJ2-1,NA
CASSTLEVPGETQYF,TGTGCCAGTAGTACATTAGAAGTGCCAGGAGAGACCCAGTACTTC,NA,TRBV19,TRBJ2-5,NA
CASSFFTGRVTDTQYF,TGTGCCAGCAGCTTTTTCACGGGTAGAGTCACAGATACGCAGTATTTT,NA,TRBV11-3,TRBJ2-3,NA
CASSFRAGDTGELFF,TGTGCCAGCAGTTTCCGTGCGGGGGACACCGGGGAGCTGTTTTTT,TRBD2,TRBV7-9,TRBJ2-2,NA
CASMGPNTEAFF,TGTGCCAGCATGGGTCCGAACACTGAAGCTTTCTTT,NA,TRBV28,TRBJ1-1,NA
CASSLGRGQVEGYTF,TGTGCCAGCAGCTTAGGTCGGGGACAGGTAGAAGGCTACACCTTC,TRBD1,TRBV7-2,TRBJ1-2,NA
CASSPVLGQGLGQYF,TGTGCCAGCTCACCAGTGCTGGGACAGGGTCTGGGCCAGTACTTC,TRBD1,TRBV18,TRBJ2-5,NA
CASSFPPDRARGDTQYF,TGCGCCAGCAGCTTCCCCCCCGACAGGGCCCGTGGAGATACGCAGTATTTT,TRBD1,TRBV5-1,TRBJ2-3,NA
CASSPVDGGEAFF,TGTGCCAGCAGCCCCGTAGACGGGGGTGAAGCTTTCTTT,NA,TRBV6-2/TRBV6-3,TRBJ1-1,many
CSAAWGYEQYF,TGCAGTGCTGCCTGGGGCTACGAGCAGTACTTC,NA,TRBV20-1,TRBJ2-7,NA
CASSSTVYGYTF,TGTGCCAGCAGTTCGACCGTCTATGGCTACACCTTC,NA,TRBV28,TRBJ1-2,NA
CASSRHTAFGAFF,TGTGCCAGCAGCCGGCACACAGCCTTTGGGGCTTTCTTT,NA,TRBV5-8,TRBJ1-1,few
CASSKGMGQGYNEQFF,TGTGCCAGCAGCAAAGGTATGGGACAGGGCTACAATGAGCAGTTCTTC,NA,TRBV21-1,TRBJ2-1,NA